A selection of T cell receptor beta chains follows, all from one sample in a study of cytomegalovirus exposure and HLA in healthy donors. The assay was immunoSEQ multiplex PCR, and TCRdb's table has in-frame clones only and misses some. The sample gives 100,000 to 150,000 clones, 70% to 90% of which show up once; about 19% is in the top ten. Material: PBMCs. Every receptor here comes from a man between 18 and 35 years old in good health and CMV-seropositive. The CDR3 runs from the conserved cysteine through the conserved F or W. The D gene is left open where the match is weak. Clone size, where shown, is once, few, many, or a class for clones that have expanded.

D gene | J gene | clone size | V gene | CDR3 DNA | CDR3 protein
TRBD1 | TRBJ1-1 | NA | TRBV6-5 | TGTGCCAGCAGTTACCTACAGGGGAGCACTGAAGCTTTCTTT | CASSYLQGSTEAFF
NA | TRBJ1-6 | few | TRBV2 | TGTGCCAGCAGCTATCCCAGGCAGGAGGATCCCCTCCACTTT | CASSYPRQEDPLHF
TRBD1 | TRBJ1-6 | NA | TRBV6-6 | TGTGCCAGCAGTCCCAACTCGGACAGGGGAGGAGCACCCCTCCACTTT | CASSPNSDRGGAPLHF
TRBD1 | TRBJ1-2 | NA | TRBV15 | TGTGCCACCAGCAGGGGGAACGACAGGGCTACGGATAACTATGGCTACACCTTC | CATSRGNDRATDNYGYTF
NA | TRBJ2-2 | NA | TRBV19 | TGTGCCAGTAGTATCTCTGAGGAGGGGTCGAACACCGGGGAGCTGTTTTTT | CASSISEEGSNTGELFF
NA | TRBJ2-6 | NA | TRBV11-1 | TGTGCCAGCAGCTTAACCGGGGCTGGGGCCAACGTCCTGACTTTC | CASSLTGAGANVLTF
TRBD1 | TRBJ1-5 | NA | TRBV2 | TGTGCCAGCAGTCCCGGGACAGTAAATCAGCCCCAGCATTTT | CASSPGTVNQPQHF
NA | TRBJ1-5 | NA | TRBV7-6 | TGTGCCAGCAGCTCCACGGGCAGGGATCATCAGCCCCAGCATTTT | CASSSTGRDHQPQHF
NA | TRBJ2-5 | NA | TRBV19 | TGTGCCAGTAGTATGATGGCGGGGACCCAGTACTTC | CASSMMAGTQYF
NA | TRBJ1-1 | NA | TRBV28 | TGTGCCAGCAGTTTGTGGCAGTACACTGAAGCTTTCTTT | CASSLWQYTEAFF
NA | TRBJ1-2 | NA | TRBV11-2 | TGTGCCAGCAACACGCAGGCCAGGGAGGCGATTAACTATGGCTACACCTTC | CASNTQAREAINYGYTF
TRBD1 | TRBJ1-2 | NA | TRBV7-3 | TGTGCCAGCAGCCCCGACAGGGGGATTAGTGGCTACACCTTC | CASSPDRGISGYTF
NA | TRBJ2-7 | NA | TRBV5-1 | TGCGCCAGCAGCTTGGCTCCCTCCTACGAGCAGTACTTC | CASSLAPSYEQYF
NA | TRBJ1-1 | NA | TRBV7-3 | TGTGCCAGCAGCTTAAGTAGGGCAGGGCCTAAGAACACTGAAGCTTTCTTT | CASSLSRAGPKNTEAFF
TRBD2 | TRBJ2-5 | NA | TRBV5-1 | TGCGCCAGCAGCATCGGGGGGGGCAGAGAGACCCAGTACTTC | CASSIGGGRETQYF
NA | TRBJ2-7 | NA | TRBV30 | TGTGCCTGGAGTTTGGTAGCGGACTCCTACGAGCAGTACTTC | CAWSLVADSYEQYF
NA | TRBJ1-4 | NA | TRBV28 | TGTGCCAGCAGTGTTCCGGGAACTAATGAAAAACTGTTTTTT | CASSVPGTNEKLFF
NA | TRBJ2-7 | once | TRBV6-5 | TGTGCCAGCAGTTACTCGAAGTACAGCCCCTCCTACGAGCAGTACTTC | CASSYSKYSPSYEQYF
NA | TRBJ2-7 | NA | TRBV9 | TGTGTCAGCGCACAGGGAATCGACTACGAGCAGTACTTC | CVSAQGIDYEQYF
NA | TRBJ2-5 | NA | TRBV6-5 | TGTGCCAGCAGTTACGCGTCTTCTGGAGAGCAGTACTTC | CASSYASSGEQYF
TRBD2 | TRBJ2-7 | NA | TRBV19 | TGTGCCAGTTCTGTAGCGGGGGGCCGCTACGAGCAGTACTTC | CASSVAGGRYEQYF
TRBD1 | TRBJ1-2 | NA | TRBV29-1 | TGCAGCGTTAGGACAGGCGACTCCCTTTATGGCTACACCTTC | CSVRTGDSLYGYTF
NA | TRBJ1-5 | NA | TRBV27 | TGTGCCAGCAGTTTACAGGGTTCGCAACAGCCCCAGCATTTT | CASSLQGSQQPQHF
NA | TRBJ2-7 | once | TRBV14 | TGTGCCAGCAGCCATCCCAGGAACGAGCAGTACTTC | CASSHPRNEQYF
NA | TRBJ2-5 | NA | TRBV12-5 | TGTGCTAGTGGTTTGAGGACAGCAGAACAAGAGACCCAGTACTTC | CASGLRTAEQETQYF
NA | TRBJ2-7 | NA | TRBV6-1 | TGTGCCAGCAGTGAAGCGGTTAGCGGCATCTACGAGCAGTACTTC | CASSEAVSGIYEQYF
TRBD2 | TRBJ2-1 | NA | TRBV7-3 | TGTGCCAGCAGCTCTAGTCTAGGGACTAGCGGGGGGAGTATGAAAAAGCACAATGAGCAGTTCTTC | CASSSSLGTSGGSMKKHNEQFF
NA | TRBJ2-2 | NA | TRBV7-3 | TGTGCCAGCAGCTTAGAGGACGGACTCATAACCGGGGAGCTGTTTTTT | CASSLEDGLITGELFF
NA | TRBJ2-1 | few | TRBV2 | TGTGCCAGCAGTCGGACTGTTGAGCAGTTCTTC | CASSRTVEQFF
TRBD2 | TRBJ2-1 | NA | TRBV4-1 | TGCGCCAGCAGGTGGAGCGGGGGGAGCAACAATGAGCAGTTCTTC | CASRWSGGSNNEQFF
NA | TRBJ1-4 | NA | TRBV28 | TGTGCCAGCAGTCGGAGAGATAATGAAAAACTGTTTTTT | CASSRRDNEKLFF
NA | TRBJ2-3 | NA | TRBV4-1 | TGCGCCAGCAGCTTCGGGGGTACAGATACGCAGTATTTT | CASSFGGTDTQYF
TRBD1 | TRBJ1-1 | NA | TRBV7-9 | TGTGCCAGCAGTCCACCAACCGGGACAGAGAACACTGAAGCTTTCTTT | CASSPPTGTENTEAFF
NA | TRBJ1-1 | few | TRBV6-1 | TGTGCCAGCACCCAAAGAGGATTGAACACTGAAGCTTTCTTT | CASTQRGLNTEAFF
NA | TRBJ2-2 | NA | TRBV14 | TGTGCCAGCAGCCAAGTGACAACTCGGCTTTTGAACACCGGGGAGCTGTTTTTT | CASSQVTTRLLNTGELFF
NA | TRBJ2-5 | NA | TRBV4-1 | TGCGCCAGCAGCCAAGCTCTTGGGGCCGTCACCCAGTACTTC | CASSQALGAVTQYF
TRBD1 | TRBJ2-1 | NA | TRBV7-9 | TGTGCCAGCAGCCCCCGGACAGGGCCCAATGAGCAGTTCTTC | CASSPRTGPNEQFF
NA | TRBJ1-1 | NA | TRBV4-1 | TGCGCCAGCAGCCAAGTGTCATCGAACACTGAAGCTTTCTTT | CASSQVSSNTEAFF
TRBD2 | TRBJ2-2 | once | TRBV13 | TGTGCCAGCAGTTTAGGACTAGCGGGGGGCCTCACCGGGGAGCTGTTTTTT | CASSLGLAGGLTGELFF
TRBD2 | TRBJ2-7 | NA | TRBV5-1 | TGCGCCAGCAGAGCGGAGGGTAGCGGGGCCACCTACGAGCAGTACTTC | CASRAEGSGATYEQYF
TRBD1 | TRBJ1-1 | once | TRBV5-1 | TGCGCCAGCAGCTGGGGGGCACCGACAGGGACGGACACTGAAGCTTTCTTT | CASSWGAPTGTDTEAFF
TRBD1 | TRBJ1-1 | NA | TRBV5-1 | TGCGCCAGCAGCTCTGGACAGGGTTTGACTGAAGCTTTCTTT | CASSSGQGLTEAFF
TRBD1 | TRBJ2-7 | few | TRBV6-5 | TGTGCCAGCAGTTCCGGGACAGCCTTCTCCTACGAGCAGTACTTC | CASSSGTAFSYEQYF
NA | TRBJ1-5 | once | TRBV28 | TGTGCCAGCACCCCCCAGGGTGTGGGCAATCAGCCCCAGCATTTT | CASTPQGVGNQPQHF
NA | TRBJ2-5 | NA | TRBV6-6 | TGTGCCAGCAATCGGGGGGCAATCCAAGAGACCCAGTACTTC | CASNRGAIQETQYF
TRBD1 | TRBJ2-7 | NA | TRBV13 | TGTGCCAGCACCCAGGGACAGGGTGGTGGGTACGAGCAGTACTTC | CASTQGQGGGYEQYF
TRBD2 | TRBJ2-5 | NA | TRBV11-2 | TGTGCCAGCATCCAACTAGCGGGGGGTTTAGAGACCCAGTACTTC | CASIQLAGGLETQYF
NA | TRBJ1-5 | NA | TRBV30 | TGTGCCTGGAGTACAGGGCCGTGGAGCAATCAGCCCCAGCATTTT | CAWSTGPWSNQPQHF
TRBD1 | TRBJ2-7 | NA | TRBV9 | TGTGCCAGCAGCCTGACAGGGGGATCGTACGAGCAGTACTTC | CASSLTGGSYEQYF
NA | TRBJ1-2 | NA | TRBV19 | TGTGCCAGTATAGGCTTTGGGGAAGGGGACTATGGCTACACCTTC | CASIGFGEGDYGYTF
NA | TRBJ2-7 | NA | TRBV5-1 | TGCGCCAGCAGCTTGGCCCCGGGATACGAGCAGTACTTC | CASSLAPGYEQYF
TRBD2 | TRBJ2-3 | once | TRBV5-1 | TGCGCCAGCACCCCTAGCGGGGGGGGCACAGATACGCAGTATTTT | CASTPSGGGTDTQYF
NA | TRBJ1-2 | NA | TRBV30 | TGTGCCTGGAGGGACAGAGACGGGATCTATGGCTACACCTTC | CAWRDRDGIYGYTF
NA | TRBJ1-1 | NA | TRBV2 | TGTGCCAGCGAACAGGGTCCCAACACTGAAGCTTTCTTT | CASEQGPNTEAFF
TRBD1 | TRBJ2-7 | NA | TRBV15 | TGTGCCACCAGCAGAACGGGACAGGCGAGAGAGCAGTACTTC | CATSRTGQAREQYF
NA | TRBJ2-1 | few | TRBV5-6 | TGTGCCAGCAGCTTGTTGGCAGGGGACTACAATGAGCAGTTCTTC | CASSLLAGDYNEQFF
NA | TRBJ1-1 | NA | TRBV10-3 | TGTGCCACCTCCGGGACAAACACTGAAGCTTTCTTT | CATSGTNTEAFF
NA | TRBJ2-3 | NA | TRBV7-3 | TGTGCCAGCAGCCCGGAGGCGGGGACAGATACGCAGTATTTT | CASSPEAGTDTQYF
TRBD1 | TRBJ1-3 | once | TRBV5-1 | TGCGCCAGCAGCCAGCAGGGGGTAGGAGGAAACACCATATATTTT | CASSQQGVGGNTIYF
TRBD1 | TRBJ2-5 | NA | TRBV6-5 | TGTGCCAGCACCACGACAGGGGAGACCCAGTACTTC | CASTTTGETQYF